These 7 T cell receptor beta chains were sequenced from one sample in a study of blood T cell repertoires in COVID-19. The repertoire was sequenced with immunoSEQ multiplex PCR; TCRdb's copy has only in-frame clones and lacks some. The sample contains around 130,000 clones, just over 85% of which appear only once. The sequencing input was peripheral blood. These receptors were obtained from a middle-aged man with acute or convalescent COVID-19.

The rearrangement joins TRBV11-3 to TRBJ2-1; 12 bases align to TRBD2. The germline gives CDR1 SGHNT, CDR2 YENEEA. V shed 5 bases, J shed 6 bases, and the junction held 2 bases outside the gene matches. This CDR3 has 14 amino acids. This CDR3 is CASSETSGGNEQFF. The DNA of the CDR3 is TGTGCCAGCAGCGAGACTAGCGGGGGCAATGAGCAGTTCTTC. Variable domain in full (rest from reference TRBV11-3 and TRBJ2-1): EAGVVQSPRYKIIEKKQPVAFWCNPISGHNTLYWYLQNLGQGPELLIRYENEEAVDDSQLPKDRFSAERLKGVDSTLKIQPAELGDSAVYLCASSETSGGNEQFFGPGTRLTVL.

This sequence joins TRBV30 and TRBJ2-7, with D perhaps matching TRBD1 (5 bases). The germline V gene encodes CDR1 GTSNPN and CDR2 SVGIG (reference sequence). V was clipped by 0 bases and J by 7 bases, with 16 bases between them. The CDR3 loop spans 14 amino acids. CDR3 sequence: CAWSVTPQGGEQYF. The CDR3 bases are TGTGCCTGGAGTGTAACCCCCCAGGGCGGAGAGCAGTACTTC.

CDR3 loop: CASSEGGETQYF. CDR3 DNA sequence: TGTGCCAGCAGCGAGGGGGGGGAGACCCAGTACTTC. The genes are TRBV9 and TRBJ2-5; possibly TRBD2 for D (7 bases). The ends were cut back, 3 bases at V and 5 bases at J, with 8 bases in the middle. This CDR3 has 12 residues. Germline V gene sequence: CDR1 SGDLS, CDR2 YYNGEE.

This clone has only one observation. The chain uses TRBV6-5 and TRBJ1-5, with D tentatively TRBD1 (6 bases). From germline, CDR1 is MNHEY and CDR2 SVGAGI. Trimming cost V 2 bases and J 3 bases, with 8 bases left between them. The CDR3 extends over 14 amino acids. DNA for the CDR3: TGTGCCAGCAGTTACCCAGGGGACAATCAGCCCCAGCATTTT. Protein product: CASSYPGDNQPQHF.

This clone was picked up many times. The chain joins TRBV5-1 to TRBJ2-5; 8 nucleotides match TRBD1. The CDR3 sequence is 16 residues long. Germline V lookup: CDR1 SGHRS, CDR2 YFSETQ. Unmatched junction bases numbered 9, after V lost 4 bases and J lost 1 base. The DNA of the CDR3 is TGCGCCAGCAGCGGACAGGGAACGTATACCCAAGAGACCCAGTACTTC. It translates to CASSGQGTYTQETQYF.

The chain is built from TRBV11-2 and TRBJ1-5, with a tentative D call TRBD1 (5 bases). V lost 2 bases and J 1 base, leaving 9 bases between the germline ends. The V gene's germline CDR1 is SGHAT and CDR2 FQNNGV. The CDR3 consists of 15 residues. The CDR3 here is CASSLTRTSNQPQHF. The CDR3 region has the DNA TGTGCCAGCAGCTTAACGAGGACAAGCAATCAGCCCCAGCATTTT.

The chain couples TRBV10-2 to TRBJ1-1; TRBD1 matches 8 bases. Per the germline V gene, CDR1 is WSHSY and CDR2 is SAAADI. With 8 bases clipped from V and 1 base from J, the junction kept 9 bases outside the gene matches. This CDR3 is 15 amino acids long. The CDR3 spells CASSDPGQANTEAFF. CDR3 sequence (DNA): TGCGCCAGCTCAGACCCGGGACAGGCGAACACTGAAGCTTTCTTT.